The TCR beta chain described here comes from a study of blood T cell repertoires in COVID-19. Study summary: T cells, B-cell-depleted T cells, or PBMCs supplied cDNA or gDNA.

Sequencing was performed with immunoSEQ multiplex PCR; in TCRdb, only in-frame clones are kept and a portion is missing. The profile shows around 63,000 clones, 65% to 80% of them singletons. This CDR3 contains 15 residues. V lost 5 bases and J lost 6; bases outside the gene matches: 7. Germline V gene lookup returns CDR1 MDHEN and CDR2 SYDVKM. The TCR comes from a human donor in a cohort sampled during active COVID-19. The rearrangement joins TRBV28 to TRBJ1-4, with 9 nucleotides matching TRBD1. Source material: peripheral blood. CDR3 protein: CASSAPGTGHEKLFF. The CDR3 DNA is TGTGCCAGCAGTGCCCCCGGGACAGGGCATGAAAAACTGTTTTTT.